The rows below give T cell receptor beta chains drawn from one sample of a study of blood T cell repertoires in COVID-19. Assay: immunoSEQ multiplex PCR; the TCRdb copy retains only in-frame clones and omits some. The sample carries some 160,000 clones, roughly 86% recorded once. Sequencing was performed on peripheral blood. The origin of the receptors is a woman older than 75 with COVID-19, enrolled during active disease. Both conserved end residues are part of each CDR3. A D gene is named only where the DNA matches it firmly. A row's size may be missing; if present it is once, few, many or a size class.

CDR3 protein	CDR3 DNA	clone size	V gene	D gene	J gene
CASSDLVGKGSNEQFF	TGTGCCAGCAGTGACCTGGTCGGGAAGGGCTCCAATGAGCAGTTCTTC	-	TRBV2	-	TRBJ2-1
CASSPVSGETQYF	TGCGCCAGCAGCCCCGTCTCGGGGGAGACCCAGTACTTC	-	TRBV5-1	-	TRBJ2-5
CASSLGGAIETQYF	TGTGCCAGCAGCTTAGGTGGGGCGATAGAGACCCAGTACTTC	-	TRBV7-3	-	TRBJ2-5
CASSSRDRYSNQPQHF	TGTGCCAGCAGCTCCAGGGACAGATATAGCAATCAGCCCCAGCATTTT	-	TRBV7-2	TRBD1	TRBJ1-5
CASSERTSAASYNEQFF	TGTGCCAGCAGTGAGAGGACTAGCGCCGCCTCCTACAATGAGCAGTTCTTC	-	TRBV2	TRBD2	TRBJ2-1
CASSLFPAGIQETQYF	TGTGCCAGCAGCTTATTCCCAGCGGGGATACAAGAGACCCAGTACTTC	-	TRBV7-3	TRBD2	TRBJ2-5
CASSHTPGQYSGANVLTF	TGTGCCAGCAGCCATACTCCGGGACAGTACTCTGGGGCCAACGTCCTGACTTTC	few	TRBV7-9	TRBD1	TRBJ2-6
CASRAGHFGYTF	TGTGCCAGCAGGGCCGGACACTTCGGCTACACCTTC	-	TRBV2	-	TRBJ1-2
CASSARGRRGTDTQYF	TGTGCCAGCAGCGCCAGGGGCCGACGTGGTACAGATACGCAGTATTTT	few	TRBV9	-	TRBJ2-3
CSVEIALAGAGEQFF	TGCAGCGTTGAAATCGCACTAGCGGGAGCTGGTGAGCAGTTCTTC	few	TRBV29-1	TRBD2	TRBJ2-1
CASSPGLAGGTDTQYF	TGCGCCAGCAGCCCTGGACTAGCGGGCGGGACAGATACGCAGTATTTT	-	TRBV5-1	TRBD2	TRBJ2-3
CASSPLGTGLGAEAFF	TGTGCCAGCTCACCACTCGGGACTGGCCTCGGCGCTGAAGCTTTCTTT	-	TRBV18	-	TRBJ1-1
CAWSVFPGGMNTEAFF	TGTGCCTGGAGTGTATTTCCAGGGGGCATGAACACTGAAGCTTTCTTT	-	TRBV30	TRBD1	TRBJ1-1
CASSQDRASGSGELFF	TGTGCCAGCAGCCAAGATAGGGCTAGCGGGTCCGGGGAGCTGTTTTTT	-	TRBV4-2	TRBD2	TRBJ2-2
CASSEFPLPHEQFF	TGTGCCAGCAGTGAATTTCCACTCCCGCATGAGCAGTTCTTC	-	TRBV6-1	-	TRBJ2-1
CASSKNTYNEQFF	TGTGCCAGCAGCAAAAACACCTACAATGAGCAGTTCTTC	-	TRBV14	-	TRBJ2-1